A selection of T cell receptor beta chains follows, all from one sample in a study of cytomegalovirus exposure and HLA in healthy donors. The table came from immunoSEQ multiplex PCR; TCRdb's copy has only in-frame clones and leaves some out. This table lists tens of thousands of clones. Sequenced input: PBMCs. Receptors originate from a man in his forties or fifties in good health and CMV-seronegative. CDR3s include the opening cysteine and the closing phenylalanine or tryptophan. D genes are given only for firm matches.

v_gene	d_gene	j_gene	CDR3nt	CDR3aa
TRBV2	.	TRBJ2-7	TGTGCCAGCAGTGAAGCTGTAGGGGCGGATTACGAGCAGTACTTC	CASSEAVGADYEQYF
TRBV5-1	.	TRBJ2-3	TGCGCCAGCAGCATTACTAGAGGTCCAGATACGCAGTATTTT	CASSITRGPDTQYF
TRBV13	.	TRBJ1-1	TGTGCCAGCAGTTCCTCGGGGACTGAAGCTTTCTTT	CASSSSGTEAFF
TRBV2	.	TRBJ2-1	TGTGCCAGCAAGGGGGAACTGAACAATGAGCAGTTCTTC	CASKGELNNEQFF
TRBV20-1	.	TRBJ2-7	TGCAGTGGGTCCAGGGGCTACGAGCAGTACTTC	CSGSRGYEQYF
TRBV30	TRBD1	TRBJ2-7	TGTGCCTGGAGTGTCGGGACAGAGTCCTACGAGCAGTACTTC	CAWSVGTESYEQYF
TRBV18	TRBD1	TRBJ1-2	TGTGCCAGCTCACTGGACAGGGACTATGGCTACACCTTC	CASSLDRDYGYTF
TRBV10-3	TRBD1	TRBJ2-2	TGTGCCATTAAGACAGGGGGCACCGGGGAGCTGTTTTTT	CAIKTGGTGELFF
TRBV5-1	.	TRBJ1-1	TGCGCCAGCAGCTTGGCGGACACTGAAGCTTTCTTT	CASSLADTEAFF
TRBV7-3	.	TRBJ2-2	TGTGCCAGCAGCTTATTAGAGGTTTCGAACACCGGGGAGCTGTTTTTT	CASSLLEVSNTGELFF
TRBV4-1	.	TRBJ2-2	TGCGCCAGCAGCCACCGTTCTTTAGGGGAGCTGTTTTTT	CASSHRSLGELFF
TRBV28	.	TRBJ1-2	TGTGCCAGCAGTGAAGCTGGGAGATTCATTTATGGCTACACCTTC	CASSEAGRFIYGYTF
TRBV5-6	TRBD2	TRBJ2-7	TGTGCCAGCAGGGAAAATCAGCGGGAGTACTACGAGCAGTACTTC	CASRENQREYYEQYF
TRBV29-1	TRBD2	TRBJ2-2	TGCAGCGTTGAGGGCGGGACTAAGAACACCGGGGAGCTGTTTTTT	CSVEGGTKNTGELFF
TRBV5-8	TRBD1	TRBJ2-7	TGTGCCAGCAGCTTGGTTCTGGGGACAGGGATAACCTACGAGCAGTACTTC	CASSLVLGTGITYEQYF
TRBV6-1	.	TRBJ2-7	TGTGCCAGCAGTGAACAACCGGACACGAACTACGAGCAGTACTTC	CASSEQPDTNYEQYF
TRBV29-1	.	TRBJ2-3	TGCAGCGTTGAGGTACTAGTAGGCCCCCCAGATACGCAGTATTTT	CSVEVLVGPPDTQYF
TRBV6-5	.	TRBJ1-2	TGTGCCAGCAGTTACTCGGGCGCGCAGGGTGGCGGCTACACCTTC	CASSYSGAQGGGYTF
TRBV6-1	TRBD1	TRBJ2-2	TGTGCCAGCAGTGGACAGGGGGCGGTTGCCGGGGAGCTGTTTTTT	CASSGQGAVAGELFF
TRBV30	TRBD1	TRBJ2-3	TGTGCCTGGAGTGTCGGGACAGGGTTGGCAGATACGCAGTATTTT	CAWSVGTGLADTQYF
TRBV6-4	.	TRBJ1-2	TGTGCCAGCAGTGATTCCGGTACCTATGGCTACACCTTC	CASSDSGTYGYTF
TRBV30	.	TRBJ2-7	TGTGCCTGGAGTAACGAGGCAGGGGAGAGGTACGAGCAGTACTTC	CAWSNEAGERYEQYF
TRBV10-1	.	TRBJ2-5	TGCGCCAGCAGCTTGACAGCACAAGAGACCCAGTACTTC	CASSLTAQETQYF
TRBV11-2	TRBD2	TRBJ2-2	TGTGCCAGCAGCCTTAGCGGGGGGGCCTCCACCGGGGAGCTGTTTTTT	CASSLSGGASTGELFF
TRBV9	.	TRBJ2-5	TGTGCCAGCAGCGTGTACCGGGACAACCAAGAGACCCAGTACTTC	CASSVYRDNQETQYF
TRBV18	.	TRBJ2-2	TGTGCCAGCTCTGTCAGACAGACGAACACCGGGGAGCTGTTTTTT	CASSVRQTNTGELFF
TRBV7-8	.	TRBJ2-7	TGTGCCAGCAGCTCCCGGCAGGGAGGCGAGCAGTACTTC	CASSSRQGGEQYF
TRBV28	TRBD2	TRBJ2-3	TGTGCCAGCAGTTTAGGCGGGGGGGGCCTAGATACGCAGTATTTT	CASSLGGGGLDTQYF
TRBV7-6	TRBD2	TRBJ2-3	TGTGCCAGCAGCTTATATCCTAGCGGGGGGGCCGCGGATACGCAGTATTTT	CASSLYPSGGAADTQYF
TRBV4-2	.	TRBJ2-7	TGTGCCAGCGGACTCGGGTTCGAGCAGTACTTC	CASGLGFEQYF
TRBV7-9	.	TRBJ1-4	TGTGCCAGCAGCGTAGGGTACGGAGTGGGAGAGGCTGAAAAACTGTTTTTT	CASSVGYGVGEAEKLFF
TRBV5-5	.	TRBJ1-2	TGTGCCAGCAGCTTGGGGCAGGGGCCTGGCTACACCTTC	CASSLGQGPGYTF
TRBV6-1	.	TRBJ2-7	TGTGCCAGCACCCTGGACAGCTTATTTGAGCAGTACTTC	CASTLDSLFEQYF
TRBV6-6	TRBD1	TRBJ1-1	TGTGCCAGCAGACAAAGGGACAGTCATGAAGCTTTCTTT	CASRQRDSHEAFF
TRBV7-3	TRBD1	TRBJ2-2	TGTGCCAGCAGGGCAAGTGGACAGGGAAACACCGGGGAGCTGTTTTTT	CASRASGQGNTGELFF
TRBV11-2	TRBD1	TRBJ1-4	TGTGCCAGCAGCAGGGGACAGGGGAGTGAAAAACTGTTTTTT	CASSRGQGSEKLFF
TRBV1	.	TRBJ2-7	TGCACCAGCAGCCAAGTGAGAGGGGGCCTCTCCTACGAGCAGTACTTC	CTSSQVRGGLSYEQYF
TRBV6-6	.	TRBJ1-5	TGTGCCAGCAGTTACTCGACAGGCGGGGGGGGCCCCCAGCATTTT	CASSYSTGGGGPQHF
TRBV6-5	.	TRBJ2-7	TGTGCCAGCATTTCCGAGTACGAGCAGTACTTC	CASISEYEQYF
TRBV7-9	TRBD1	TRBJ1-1	TGTGCCAGCAGAGGACAGGGCCGCGGGACTGAAGCTTTCTTT	CASRGQGRGTEAFF
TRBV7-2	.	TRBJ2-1	TGTGCCAGCAGCTCCCCCGGGTCAAATGAGCAGTTCTTC	CASSSPGSNEQFF
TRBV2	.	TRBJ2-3	TGTGCCAGCAGTGAAATCGAGGTCCCAGGGTTGGAAGATACGCAGTATTTT	CASSEIEVPGLEDTQYF
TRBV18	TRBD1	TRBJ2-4	TGTGCCAGCTCACCACCGACGGGACAGGGGACCATTCAGTACTTC	CASSPPTGQGTIQYF
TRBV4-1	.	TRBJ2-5	TGCGCCAGCAGCCAAGATCGAGAGACCCAGTACTTC	CASSQDRETQYF
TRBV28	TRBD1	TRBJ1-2	TGTGCCAGCAGTTTATATGGGCAGGGGGCGCCTTATGGCTACACCTTC	CASSLYGQGAPYGYTF
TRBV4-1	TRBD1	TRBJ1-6	TGCGCCAGCAGCCCCTGGGACAGGGCTAGTTCACCCCTCCACTTT	CASSPWDRASSPLHF
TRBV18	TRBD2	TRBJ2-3	TGTGCCAGCTCACCTTATAGCGGGGGCCTCCTCCTCACAGATACGCAGTATTTT	CASSPYSGGLLLTDTQYF
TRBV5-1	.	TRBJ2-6	TGCGCCAGCAGCTTGGAGGCGGGCTCTGGGGCCAACGTCCTGACTTTC	CASSLEAGSGANVLTF
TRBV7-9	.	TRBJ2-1	TGTGCCAGCAGCTTGGAGCATGAGCAGTTCTTC	CASSLEHEQFF
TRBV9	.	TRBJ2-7	TGTGCCAGCAGCGTAGTACCGACTAGTCTCTACGAGCAGTACTTC	CASSVVPTSLYEQYF
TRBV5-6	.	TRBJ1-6	TGTGCCAGCATGCACATCGGGGGAAAAAATTCACCCCTCCACTTT	CASMHIGGKNSPLHF
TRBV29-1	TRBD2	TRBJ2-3	TGCAGCGCCTCTAGCGGGGCTAGCACAGATACGCAGTATTTT	CSASSGASTDTQYF
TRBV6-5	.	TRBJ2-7	TGTGCCAGCAGTTACTCTTCGACTCTCGAGCAGTACTTC	CASSYSSTLEQYF
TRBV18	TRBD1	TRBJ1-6	TGTGCCAGCTCACCACCTAAAAGGACAGGGGATTCACCCCTCCACTTT	CASSPPKRTGDSPLHF